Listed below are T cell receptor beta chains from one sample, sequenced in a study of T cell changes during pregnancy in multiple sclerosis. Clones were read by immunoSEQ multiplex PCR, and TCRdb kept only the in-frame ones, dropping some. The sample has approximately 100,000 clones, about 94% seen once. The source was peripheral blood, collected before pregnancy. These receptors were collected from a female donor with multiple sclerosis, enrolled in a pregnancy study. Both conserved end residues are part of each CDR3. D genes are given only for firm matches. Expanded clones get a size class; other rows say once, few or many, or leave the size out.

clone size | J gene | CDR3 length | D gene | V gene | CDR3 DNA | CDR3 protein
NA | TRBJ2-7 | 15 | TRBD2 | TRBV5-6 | TGTGCCAGCAGCTTGGTCGGTAGCGGGACCTACGAGCAGTACTTC | CASSLVGSGTYEQYF
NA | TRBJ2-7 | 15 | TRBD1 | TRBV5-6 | TGTGCCAGCAGCTTGGGACAGGGGAATCTCCACGAGCAGTACTTC | CASSLGQGNLHEQYF
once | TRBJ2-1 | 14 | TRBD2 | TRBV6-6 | TGTGCCAGCAGTTCGACTAGCGGGAGGAATGAGCAGTTCTTC | CASSSTSGRNEQFF
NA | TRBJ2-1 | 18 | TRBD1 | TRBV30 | TGTGCCTGTCAAAATACCATGATTGGGACAGTGACCTACAATGAGCAGTTCTTC | CACQNTMIGTVTYNEQFF
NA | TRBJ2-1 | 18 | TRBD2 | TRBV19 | TGTGCCAGTAGCGATAAGGGGACTAGCGGGAGGGCCGGGTACGAGCAGTTCTTC | CASSDKGTSGRAGYEQFF
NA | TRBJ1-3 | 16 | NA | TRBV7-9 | TGTGCCAGCAGCTCCTCTCTCCACTCAACCGGAAACACCATATATTTT | CASSSSLHSTGNTIYF
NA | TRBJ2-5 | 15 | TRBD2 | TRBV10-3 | TGTGCCCCCCCCCGCTATGGGAGGGCCTATGAGACCCAGTACTTC | CAPPRYGRAYETQYF
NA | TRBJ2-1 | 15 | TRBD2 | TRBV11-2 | TGTGCCAGCAAGGATGGAAGCGGGAGAGGGAATGAGCAGTTCTTC | CASKDGSGRGNEQFF
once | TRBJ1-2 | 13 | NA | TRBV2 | TGTGCCAGCGACTCCTTTAACGGCCGCCGCTACACCTTC | CASDSFNGRRYTF
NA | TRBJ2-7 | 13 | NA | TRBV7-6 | TGTGCCAGCAGCTTAGTTAGACAGAGCGAGCAGTACTTC | CASSLVRQSEQYF
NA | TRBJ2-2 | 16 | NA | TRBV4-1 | TGCGCCAGCAGCCAACGAACTAGCAGAAACACCGGGGAGCTGTTTTTT | CASSQRTSRNTGELFF
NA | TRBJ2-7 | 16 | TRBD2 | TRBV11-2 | TGTGCCAGCAGCATGCACGGGACTAGCGGGACCTACGAGCAGTACTTC | CASSMHGTSGTYEQYF
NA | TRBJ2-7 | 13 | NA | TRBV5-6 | TGTGCCAGCATCTCGACAGGCGGCCACGAGCAGTACTTC | CASISTGGHEQYF
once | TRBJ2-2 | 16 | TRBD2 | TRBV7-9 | TGTGCCAGCAGTATTAGCGGGCCCTCGAACACCGGGGAGCTGTTTTTT | CASSISGPSNTGELFF
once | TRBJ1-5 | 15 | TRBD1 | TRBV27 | TGTGCCAGCAGACAGCTCAGGGGGCGAGTTCAGCCCCAGCATTTT | CASRQLRGRVQPQHF
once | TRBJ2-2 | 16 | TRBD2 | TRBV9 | TGTGCCAGCAGCGTAGATAGCGGGAGGTACACCGGGGAGCTGTTTTTT | CASSVDSGRYTGELFF
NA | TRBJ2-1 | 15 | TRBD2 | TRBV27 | TGTGCCAGCAGTCAAGCGGGAGGTTACTACAATGAGCAGTTCTTC | CASSQAGGYYNEQFF